Below are 23 T cell receptor beta chains sequenced from a single sample in a study of CD8 T cells in ankylosing spondylitis. MiXCR, applied by TCRdb to the 5' RACE reads, yields one record per CDR3 protein. The data hold roughly 130,000 distinct CDR3 sequences, with approximately 15% observed a single time. Sequencing was carried out using blood, either unsorted or a sorted T cell fraction (not recorded which). These receptor sequences come from a female donor with ankylosing spondylitis or in good health (not recorded which).

The gene calls are TRBV7-9 and TRBJ2-3, with D perhaps assigned TRBD1 or TRBD2 (5 bases each). V lost 4 bases and J lost 6, with 14 bases in between. CDR3 size: 14 residues. Per germline, CDR1 SEHNR and CDR2 FQNEAQ (reference sequence). The CDR3 sequence is CASSSRDGWDTQYF. For the CDR3, the DNA is TGTGCCAGCAGCTCCCGGGACGGGTGGGATACGCAGTATTTT.

A single count supports this clonotype. The junction departs from germline at one end; a sequencing error may be responsible. The chain uses TRBV7-2 and TRBJ2-7; D is ambiguous. CDR3 length equals 15 residues. The germline gives CDR1 SGHTA, CDR2 FQGNSA. This CDR3 is CVSSARLGLAYEQYF. CDR3 in DNA: TGTGTCAGCAGCGCCAGACTGGGTTTGGCCTACGAGCAGTACTTC.

This clonotype was picked up a small number of times. The chain is built from TRBV24-1 and TRBJ2-2, with 7 positions matching TRBD1. CDR3 length: 18 amino acids. V trimming: 7 bases; J trimming: 3 bases; junction bases outside the gene matches: 16. The germline CDR1 and CDR2 sequences are KGHDR and SFDVKD. For the CDR3, the DNA is TGTGCCACCAGGGCCAACCTGGGACAGCTTGGTCACACCGGGGAGCTGTTTTTT. Translation gives CATRANLGQLGHTGELFF.

The chain uses TRBV3-1 and TRBJ2-7; D is unclear. With 4 bases removed from V and 4 bases from J, the gap between germline ends came to 8 bases. CDR3 size: 12 residues. Germline assignment: CDR1 LGHDT and CDR2 YNNKEL (reference sequence). CDR3 sequence: CASSLELYEQYF. The CDR3 DNA reads as TGTGCCAGCAGCCTAGAACTGTACGAGCAGTACTTC.

The chain combines TRBV30 with TRBJ2-1, with 8 bases identical to TRBD2. Trimming removed 5 bases from V and 3 bases from J; junction bases left unmatched: 9. The CDR3 extends over 15 amino acids. Germline assignment: CDR1 GTSNPN and CDR2 SVGIG (reference sequence). CDR3 coding DNA: TGTGCCTGGGGGGGGGTAGCGGGAAACTACAATGAGCAGTTCTTC. Translation: CAWGGVAGNYNEQFF.

The rearrangement joins TRBV29-1 to TRBJ2-7; D gene unclear. This CDR3 comprises 13 residues. V was clipped by 5 bases and J by 0 bases, with 11 bases between them. CDR1 SQVTM and CDR2 ANQGSEA come from the germline V gene. The CDR3 coding sequence is TGCAGCGTTCTCTCCGACCCCTCCTACGAGCAGTACTTC. Translating it yields CSVLSDPSYEQYF.

Ten or more counts support this clonotype. The chain couples TRBV10-3 to TRBJ2-1; 8 nucleotides align to TRBD2. Per germline, CDR1 ENHRY and CDR2 SYGVKD. CDR3 length: 15 amino acids. V dropped 4 bases and J dropped 7; count of bases not matched to a gene: 9. The CDR3 region is CAISAYTGLDNEQFF. The CDR3 DNA follows: TGTGCCATCAGTGCCTACACGGGACTAGATAATGAGCAGTTCTTC.

This clonotype appeared many times. This sequence joins TRBV4-1 and TRBJ2-7; 10 bases match TRBD1. Trimming took 2 bases from V and 5 from J; bases not matched to a gene: 6. Germline V gene sequence: CDR1 MGHRA, CDR2 YSYEKL. The CDR3 is made up of 15 amino acids. The CDR3 spells CASSQLGQGSHEQYF. The CDR3, as DNA: TGCGCCAGCAGCCAATTGGGACAGGGGTCCCACGAGCAGTACTTC.

This clonotype was observed a handful of times. The DNA of the CDR3 is TGTGCCAGTAGTATAGGCGGGGGGGCGGTAGGTGAGCAGTTCTTC. It translates to CASSIGGGAVGEQFF. The V and J genes are TRBV19 and TRBJ2-1, with TRBD2 identical over 9 bases. The junction had 7 bases not matched to a gene; V was cut back by 1 base and J by 9 bases. The CDR3 has 15 amino acids. CDR1 LNHDA and CDR2 SQIVND come from the germline V gene (reference sequence).

A remark on this clonotype: The conserved phenylalanine or tryptophan is not found at the CDR3 terminus, so this likely reflects a read error. The J gene is TRBJ1-4, the V gene TRBV5-1; weak D call: TRBD1 (5 bases). In germline, CDR1 is SGHRS, CDR2 YFSETQ. V lost 4 bases, J lost 0 bases, and 13 bases lay in between. This CDR3 region has 16 residues. CDR3: CASSRIGTSTNEKLFL. CDR3 coding DNA: TGCGCCAGCAGCCGAATTGGGACCTCAACTAATGAAAAACTGTTTCTT.

This clonotype was observed a handful of times. This chain uses TRBV15 with TRBJ1-2; 8 bases are shared with TRBD1. CDR1 LNHNV and CDR2 YYDKDF come from the germline V gene (reference sequence). The CDR3 extends over 14 amino acids. With 4 bases clipped from V and 8 bases from J, the junction kept 9 bases outside the gene matches. DNA for the CDR3: TGTGCCACCAGCACACGACAGGGGATTGGGGGCTACACCTTC. Its protein product is CATSTRQGIGGYTF. Supplemented by reference TRBV15 and TRBJ1-2, the full variable domain reads DAMVIQNPRYQVTQFGKPVTLSCSQTLNHNVMYWYQQKSSQAPKLLFHYYDKDFNNEADTPDNFQSRRPNTSFCFLDIRSPGLGDTAMYLCATSTRQGIGGYTFGSGTRLTVV.

This sequence joins TRBV7-3 and TRBJ2-5, with D unclear. CDR3 length: 13 residues. CDR1 is SGHTA and CDR2 is FQGTGA in the germline V gene. The germline V and J ends were trimmed by 4 bases and 6 bases, with 12 bases remaining between them. The CDR3 region is CASSSLDSQTQYF. The DNA for the CDR3 is TGTGCCAGCAGCTCGTTGGATTCTCAGACCCAGTACTTC.

The chain carries TRBV12-3 or TRBV12-4 and TRBJ1-5, with D uncertain. Between the trimmed V and J ends, which lost 7 bases and 1 base, there was a span of 20 bases. This CDR3 is built from 17 residues. The CDR3 nucleotides are TGTGCCAGCACCGACGGGGTTTCGGTAGCCAGCAATCAGCCCCAGCATTTT. Its translation: CASTDGVSVASNQPQHF.

This clonotype has only a few counts. The rearrangement uses TRBV20-1 and TRBJ1-1; D is unclear. Germline CDR1 DFQATT, CDR2 SNEGSKA (reference sequence). V shed 6 bases and J shed 0 bases, with 8 bases lying between them. This CDR3 contains 12 residues. The CDR3 here is CSALTMNTEAFF. The CDR3 DNA follows: TGCAGTGCACTTACCATGAACACTGAAGCTTTCTTT.

The rearrangement uses TRBV29-1 and TRBJ1-1; TRBD1 matches at 7 bases. The junction had 2 bases not matched to a gene; V was cut back by 2 bases and J by 11 bases. This CDR3 contains 10 residues. Germline V gives CDR1 SQVTM, CDR2 ANQGSEA. The DNA for the CDR3 is TGCAGCGTTGAACTGGGACAGGCTTTCTTT. Residues: CSVELGQAFF.

This clonotype was recorded many times. The CDR3 here is CASSAQGSNQPQHF. The CDR3 DNA is TGTGCCAGCAGTGCCCAAGGGAGTAATCAGCCCCAGCATTTT. This chain links TRBV12-3 or TRBV12-4 with TRBJ1-5; D not certain. The V end was cut by 5 bases, the J end by 4 bases, with 12 bases between. This CDR3 has 14 amino acids.

The rearrangement joins TRBV2 to TRBJ2-1; D ambiguous. CDR3 length: 12 residues. Germline CDR1 and CDR2: SNHLY and FYNNEI. Trimming left V 10 bases short and J 0 bases short, with 7 bases between. The CDR3 region is CATSPSYNEQFF. CDR3 coding DNA: TGTGCCACCTCACCCTCCTACAATGAGCAGTTCTTC.

This clonotype was detected ten times or more. The V gene is TRBV12-3 or TRBV12-4, the J gene TRBJ2-3; D gene ambiguous. Between the trimmed V and J ends, which lost 3 bases and 1 base, there was a span of 14 bases. This CDR3 has 16 amino acids. The CDR3, as DNA: TGTGCCAGCAGTTTTTTAGGGAAGAGCGGCACAGATACGCAGTATTTT. Translation gives CASSFLGKSGTDTQYF.

The chain carries TRBV27 and TRBJ1-6; D gene ambiguous. The CDR3 has 12 amino acids. V gave up 6 bases and J gave up 7 bases, with 7 bases separating them. The V gene's germline CDR1 is MNHEY and CDR2 SMNVEV (reference sequence). CDR3 loop: CASRSPNSPLHF. CDR3 DNA: TGTGCCAGCAGATCTCCCAATTCACCCCTCCACTTT.

In this sample, this clonotype turned up many times. The gene calls are TRBV6-1 and TRBJ2-7; 12 bases are a match to TRBD1. Trimming took 5 bases from V and 3 from J; bases not matched to a gene: 5. CDR3 length equals 15 residues. Per germline, CDR1 MNHNS and CDR2 SASEGT. CDR3 amino acids: CASSRGDRGLYEQYF. Written as DNA, the CDR3 is TGTGCCAGCAGTCGGGGGGACAGGGGGCTCTACGAGCAGTACTTC.

This clonotype was detected ten times or more. The chain employs TRBV5-1 and TRBJ2-3, with D unresolved. There are 15 residues in the CDR3. Trimming took off 2 bases at V and 5 bases at J, with 15 bases between the two ends. CDR1 and CDR2 from the germline V gene are SGHRS and YFSETQ. The CDR3 DNA reads TGCGCCAGCAGCTTCTCCGGGTCGACCGGAGATACGCAGTATTTT. Protein sequence: CASSFSGSTGDTQYF. The complete variable domain, with remaining parts taken from reference TRBV5-1 and TRBJ2-3, reads KAGVTQTPRYLIKTRGQQVTLSCSPISGHRSVSWYQQTPGQGLQFLFEYFSETQRNKGNFPGRFSGRQFSNSRSEMNVSTLELGDSALYLCASSFSGSTGDTQYFGPGTRLTVL.

The rearrangement links TRBV20-1 to TRBJ2-1, with TRBD2 matching over 7 bases. The V segment lost 0 bases and the J segment 2 bases; nucleotides outside the gene matches: 7. CDR1 and CDR2 (germline): DFQATT, SNEGSKA (reference sequence). The length of the CDR3 is 16 residues. The CDR3 DNA reads TGCAGTGCTAGAGATCATGCGGGAGTGGCCTACAATGAGCAGTTCTTC. Encoded protein: CSARDHAGVAYNEQFF.

This clonotype showed up many times. The J gene is TRBJ1-2, the V gene TRBV3-1, with 7 bases aligning to TRBD1. The CDR3 totals 15 residues. Germline lookup yields CDR1 LGHDT and CDR2 YNNKEL (reference sequence). The trim removed 0 bases at V and 7 bases at J, leaving 8 bases unmatched. The CDR3 coding sequence is TGTGCCAGCAGCCAAGACCCCTCAGGGGGGGGTGGCTACACCTTC. Encoded protein: CASSQDPSGGGGYTF.